This T cell receptor beta chain was profiled in a study of tumor-infiltrating lymphocytes in primary liver carcinoma. Study-wide background: Primary liver carcinoma in the patients was surgically resected. General study points: Tumor region pairs overlapped more than did tumor-adjacent and tumor-blood pairs. Tumors carried a top-250-clone fraction significantly exceeding that of blood (p = 0.039).

A remark on this clonotype: Its cognate antigen is unknown. Since the CDR3 does not end with the conserved phenylalanine or tryptophan, this likely comes from a read error.

The CDR3 totals 16 residues. The J segment lost 2 bases and the V segment lost 0 bases, leaving 2 bases of the junction unmatched. The V gene's germline CDR1 is SGHDT and CDR2 YYEEEE. With roughly 0.5 ug total RNA as template and a constant-region primer, TCR beta cDNA was made. Three rounds of nested multiplex PCR with slightly modified ARM-PCR produced TCR beta libraries. The study ran its first two PCR rounds for around 10 cycles each, using TRBV1-TRBV30 forward primers and a C-beta reverse primer. TCRdb used MiXCR to reprocess the multiplex PCR reads, holding one entry per CDR3 protein. Of just over 300,000 distinct CDR3 sequences listed, roughly three fifths are singletons. Blood RNA was derived from unsorted whole blood, and germline DNA was extracted too.

The sequence derives from a woman aged 25-40 years with primary liver carcinoma and hepatitis B virus infection. The material sequenced was peripheral blood. The chain carries TRBV5-6 and TRBJ1-5, with 10 bases aligning to TRBD1. CDR3 amino acids: CASSLAGTGGNQPQHV. DNA of the CDR3: TGTGCCAGCAGCTTGGCAGGGACAGGGGGCAATCAGCCCCAGCATGTT.